The present T cell receptor (beta chain) was sequenced within a study of blood T cell repertoires in COVID-19. About the research overall: PBMCs, B-cell-depleted T cells, or T cells provided the cDNA or gDNA that made up the material.

Source study methods: Amplified reference gene primers provided the basis for estimating nucleated cell counts. Sequencing used immunoSEQ multiplex PCR; TCRdb keeps in-frame clones, though not all of them. That table gives V, J and clone size, and the DNA gave D and trimming. Of around 180,000 clones in the sample, roughly 77% are singletons; the top ten hold roughly 12%. The CDR3 loop spans 13 amino acids. Deletions cut 5 bases from V and 8 bases from J, with 15 bases between. Germline CDR1 and CDR2: MNHNS and SASEGT. This clone was seen once. The origin of this receptor is a woman aged 80 or over with COVID-19, enrolled during active disease. The rearrangement joins TRBV6-1 to TRBJ1-2, with TRBD1 as a possible D gene (6 bases). The sequencing input was peripheral blood. The CDR3 DNA reads as TGTGCCAGCAGTACAGGGTACGGGGACGGCTACACCTTC. Its translation: CASSTGYGDGYTF.